The 20 T cell receptor beta chains listed next were all sequenced from one sample in a study of vaccination and CD4 T cells after COVID-19. Documented treatment: 10-day PBMC culture with coronavirus spike peptide pools or control peptides (ViraFEST assay). CD4+ T cells that came from the unexposed donor were collected before the COVID-19 pandemic (2011-2018). Once obtained from cultured CD4+ T cells, the DNA was sequenced using the Oncomine TCR Beta short-read assay. One entry per CDR3 protein, called by TCRdb with MiXCR from the PCR reads. The table records about 8,800 distinct CDR3 sequences, 40% to 50% of them present only once. Antigens for these TCRs are unknown. The specimen was CD4+ T cells from blood, cultured in vitro. The receptors shown here come from a human donor in good health.

V and J are TRBV19 and TRBJ2-5; TRBD1 aligns across 7 bases. The V segment lost 6 bases and the J segment 2 bases; nucleotides outside the gene matches: 6. From germline, CDR1 is LNHDA and CDR2 SQIVND (reference sequence). The CDR3 is 14 residues long. The CDR3 sequence: CASRMTGSQETQYF. The DNA for the CDR3 is TGTGCCAGTAGGATGACAGGGTCGCAAGAGACCCAGTACTTC.

This chain uses TRBV5-6 with TRBJ1-3; D remains ambiguous. This CDR3 contains 16 residues. CDR1 SGHDT and CDR2 YYEEEE come from the germline V gene. Trimming shortened V by 2 bases and J by 0 bases, and 12 bases separated the two germline ends. The CDR3 DNA follows: TGTGCCAGCAGCTTTTACCGGCCGTACTCTGGAAACACCATATATTTT. It yields the protein CASSFYRPYSGNTIYF.

This clonotype was seen a handful of times. This chain uses TRBV7-9 with TRBJ1-1; D is undetermined. The CDR3 is made up of 14 amino acids. Between the trimmed V and J ends, which lost 5 bases and 1 base, there was a span of 11 bases. The germline V gene encodes CDR1 SEHNR and CDR2 FQNEAQ (reference sequence). Here the CDR3 reads CASSPSGGNTEAFF. In DNA, the CDR3 is TGTGCCAGCAGCCCCAGCGGAGGGAACACTGAAGCTTTCTTT.

The chain is built from TRBV11-2 and TRBJ2-2; D gene ambiguous. In germline, CDR1 is SGHAT, CDR2 FQNNGV. Trimming left V 0 bases short and J 3 bases short, with 2 bases between. The CDR3 is made up of 13 amino acids. The CDR3 bases are TGTGCCAGCAGCTTAGAATACACCGGGGAGCTGTTTTTT. This gives the protein CASSLEYTGELFF.

The chain has TRBV18 and TRBJ2-7; D is perhaps TRBD1 (5 bases). This CDR3 comprises 14 residues. Germline values: CDR1 KGHSH, CDR2 LQKENI. V lost 3 bases and J 0 bases, leaving 9 bases between the germline ends. CDR3 in DNA: TGTGCCAGCTCACCGCGAGACAGCTCCTACGAGCAGTACTTC. It is translated as CASSPRDSSYEQYF.

The chain joins TRBV6-5 to TRBJ1-1, with D possibly being TRBD1 (6 bases). The CDR3 runs to 14 residues. Per germline, CDR1 MNHEY and CDR2 SVGAGI. Trimming stripped 2 bases from V and 2 bases from J, with 9 bases between. The chain's CDR3 is CASSYQGINTEAFF. The DNA of the CDR3 is TGTGCCAGCAGTTACCAGGGGATCAACACTGAAGCTTTCTTT.

The chain links TRBV5-5 to TRBJ1-5; D is uncertain. There are 14 residues in the CDR3. Trimming took 0 bases from V and 7 from J, leaving 11 bases between them. The germline V gene encodes CDR1 SGHKS and CDR2 YYEKEE (reference sequence). The CDR3 region has the DNA TGTGCCAGCAGCTTGGGCGGGGTGGAACAGCCCCAGCATTTT. This translates into CASSLGGVEQPQHF.

There are a few counts of this clonotype. This chain links TRBV20-1 with TRBJ1-2, with D hard to call. Germline values: CDR1 DFQATT, CDR2 SNEGSKA (reference sequence). Trimming stripped 3 bases from V and 8 bases from J, with 10 bases between. This CDR3 has 11 amino acids. The CDR3 coding sequence is TGCAGTGCTAGTATTTACCCAGGCTACACCTTC. It translates to CSASIYPGYTF.

The rearrangement links TRBV20-1 to TRBJ1-1, with 8 nucleotides matching TRBD1. This CDR3 comprises 16 residues. With V trimmed by 2 bases and J by 0 bases, 8 bases remained unmatched. Per germline, CDR1 DFQATT and CDR2 SNEGSKA (reference sequence). CDR3 DNA: TGCAGTGCTAGACCAGGGACAGGAGACTTGAACACTGAAGCTTTCTTT. Amino acids: CSARPGTGDLNTEAFF.

The chain recombines TRBV28 with TRBJ1-1; the D is unclear. Trimming cost V 3 bases and J 4 bases, with 9 bases left between them. The CDR3 has 13 amino acids. Germline V gene lookup returns CDR1 MDHEN and CDR2 SYDVKM. The CDR3 DNA reads as TGTGCCAGCAGTTTGAGGCCTTCCACTGAAGCTTTCTTT. This codes for CASSLRPSTEAFF. Variable domain in full (rest from reference TRBV28 and TRBJ1-1): DVKVTQSSRYLVKRTGEKVFLECVQDMDHENMFWYRQDPGLGLRLIYFSYDVKMKEKGDIPEGYSVSREKKERFSLILESASTNQTSMYLCASSLRPSTEAFFGQGTRLTVV.

The CDR3 spells CASSYEVQPRIGYTF. CDR3 in DNA: TGTGCCAGCAGTTACGAGGTGCAACCTAGAATCGGCTACACCTTC. The chain joins TRBV6-5 to TRBJ1-2, with D unclear. This CDR3 has 15 residues. V lost 2 bases and J 8 bases, leaving 18 bases between the germline ends. Germline V gene lookup returns CDR1 MNHEY and CDR2 SVGAGI.

This chain connects TRBV20-1 to TRBJ2-7; D not certain. Germline values: CDR1 DFQATT, CDR2 SNEGSKA (reference sequence). Trimming took off 1 base at V and 3 bases at J, with 10 bases between the two ends. The CDR3 sequence is 13 residues long. Here the CDR3 reads CSARVGRGYEQYF. The CDR3 nucleotides read TGCAGTGCTAGAGTTGGAAGAGGCTACGAGCAGTACTTC.

The chain combines TRBV4-2 with TRBJ2-7; D gene uncertain. Per germline, CDR1 LGHNA and CDR2 YNFKEQ. V lost 6 bases, J lost 3 bases, and 15 bases lay in between. The CDR3 is made up of 14 amino acids. The chain's CDR3 is CASRPALDLYEQYF. The CDR3 DNA follows: TGTGCCAGCAGGCCAGCCCTCGACCTCTACGAGCAGTACTTC.

The chain is built from TRBV27 and TRBJ2-7, with unresolved D. The CDR3 sequence is 14 residues long. V was cut by 2 bases and J by 6 bases, with 14 bases left in between. CDR1 is MNHEY and CDR2 is SMNVEV in the germline V gene (reference sequence). CDR3 nucleotides: TGTGCCAGCAGTTTAACCCCCCCCCTGGGCGAGCAGTACTTC. Translation gives CASSLTPPLGEQYF.

The chain employs TRBV7-2 and TRBJ2-5; D is perhaps TRBD2 (5 bases). This CDR3 has 16 residues. V dropped 1 base and J dropped 2 bases, with 14 bases sitting between them. CDR1 and CDR2 from the germline V gene are SGHTA and FQGNSA. The CDR3 nucleotides read TGTGCCAGCAGCTTAGGTATATTGAGAGGGCAAGAGACCCAGTACTTC. Residues: CASSLGILRGQETQYF.

This chain connects TRBV6-1 to TRBJ2-1, with a possible D match to TRBD1 (6 bases). Germline CDR1 reads MNHNS; CDR2 reads SASEGT. Trimming stripped 6 bases from V and 6 bases from J, with 12 bases between. This CDR3 is built from 13 residues. The DNA for the CDR3 is TGTGCCAGCAGCAGCCTCAGGGGCAATGAGCAGTTCTTC. Translation: CASSSLRGNEQFF.

The chain recombines TRBV29-1 with TRBJ2-3; weak D call: TRBD1 (5 bases). V was shortened by 6 bases and J by 0 bases, with 16 bases between the two germline ends. The germline gives CDR1 SQVTM, CDR2 ANQGSEA. The CDR3 loop spans 15 amino acids. CDR3 loop: CSVGYPTVSTDTQYF. The DNA for the CDR3 is TGCAGCGTAGGCTACCCGACAGTTAGCACAGATACGCAGTATTTT.

The rearrangement uses TRBV23-1 and TRBJ1-2; the D gene is possibly TRBD1 (5 bases). TRBV23-1 is an open reading frame whose function is uncertain. V was cut by 2 bases and J by 3 bases, with 16 bases left in between. The CDR3 extends over 16 amino acids. CDR3 region: CASSQVVRERDYGYTF. The CDR3 DNA follows: TGCGCCAGCAGTCAAGTTGTCAGGGAAAGGGACTATGGCTACACCTTC.

In this sample, this clonotype turned up a few times. V is TRBV20-1 and J is TRBJ1-6; the D is unclear. V dropped 1 base and J dropped 10 bases, with 17 bases sitting between them. Germline V gene lookup returns CDR1 DFQATT and CDR2 SNEGSKA (reference sequence). The CDR3 spans 15 residues. DNA for the CDR3: TGCAGTGCTAGAGTGGGAGTCCTTATCGACTCACCCCTCCACTTT. Translated, it gives CSARVGVLIDSPLHF.

The genes are TRBV24-1 and TRBJ2-3; 7 bases map to TRBD2. The V segment lost 9 bases and the J segment 0 bases; nucleotides outside the gene matches: 8. In germline, CDR1 is KGHDR, CDR2 SFDVKD. This CDR3 has 15 amino acids. The CDR3: CATSEAGPSTDTQYF. The CDR3 DNA reads TGTGCCACCTCCGAAGCGGGACCTAGCACAGATACGCAGTATTTT.